This T cell receptor beta chain derives from a study of blood T cells in healthy people across ages. Using a J-beta primer mix together with a sample-barcoded 5' primer, a second PCR was run for about 6 to 11 cycles. A template-switch adaptor that had 12 random nucleotides put a tag on each cDNA molecule. There were at least 2.5 million CDR3-containing paired-end reads obtained from each sample. TCRdb itself ran the 5' RACE reads through MiXCR, one entry per CDR3 protein. Found here are 1.5 million to 2 million distinct CDR3 sequences, 40% to 55% of them singletons; the top ten hold less than 2.5%. CDR3 size: 14 residues. Per germline, CDR1 SGHRS and CDR2 YFSETQ. Deletions cut 0 bases from V and 5 bases from J, with 12 bases between. Each sample yielded at least 6 micrograms of PBMC total RNA. In its sample, this clonotype was seen a few times.

Sequenced sample: blood. The chain is built from TRBV5-1 and TRBJ2-7; a weak D match, TRBD1 (5 bases). The clonotype was recovered from a woman aged 40-49 years in good health. The CDR3 DNA sequence: TGCGCCAGCAGCTTGGGCAGGGCCTTGGACGAGCAGTACTTC. Translation gives CASSLGRALDEQYF.